Listed below are T cell receptor beta chains from one sample, sequenced in a study of shared clonotypes between healthy human individuals. Clones were read by immunoSEQ multiplex PCR, and TCRdb kept only the in-frame ones, dropping some. The data hold approximately 740,000 clones, with 74% observed a single time. Sequenced sample: memory CD4+ T cells sorted from blood. These TCRs come from a woman aged 25 to 45 in good health. Each CDR3 is given with its conserved first and last residue. D genes are given only for firm matches. Rows give clone size only sometimes, using once, few, many, or a class for an expanded clone.

J gene: TRBJ2-1
V gene: TRBV5-1
clone size: -
D gene: TRBD2
CDR3 protein: CASSLVAGGGNEQFF
CDR3 DNA: TGCGCCAGCAGCTTGGTAGCGGGAGGTGGCAATGAGCAGTTCTTC

J gene: TRBJ1-1
V gene: TRBV28
clone size: -
D gene: -
CDR3 protein: CASSFWGGGNTEAFF
CDR3 DNA: TGTGCCAGCAGTTTTTGGGGGGGAGGAAACACTGAAGCTTTCTTT

J gene: TRBJ1-5
V gene: TRBV28
clone size: -
D gene: -
CDR3 protein: CASSSATGNHQPQHF
CDR3 DNA: TGTGCCAGCAGTTCAGCTACAGGGAACCATCAGCCCCAGCATTTT

J gene: TRBJ2-1
V gene: TRBV11-1
clone size: -
D gene: -
CDR3 protein: CASSLAGSSSYNEQFF
CDR3 DNA: TGTGCCAGCAGCTTAGCGGGATCGAGCTCCTACAATGAGCAGTTCTTC

J gene: TRBJ1-4
V gene: TRBV28
clone size: -
D gene: TRBD1
CDR3 protein: CASNQPGGEGEKLFF
CDR3 DNA: TGTGCCAGCAATCAACCAGGGGGCGAGGGTGAAAAACTGTTTTTT

J gene: TRBJ1-3
V gene: TRBV28
clone size: many
D gene: -
CDR3 protein: CASSLRSLGVSGNTIYF
CDR3 DNA: TGTGCCAGCAGTTTACGGTCTCTGGGAGTCTCTGGAAACACCATATATTTT

J gene: TRBJ2-1
V gene: TRBV19
clone size: -
D gene: -
CDR3 protein: CASSMGVNEQFF
CDR3 DNA: TGTGCCAGTAGTATGGGCGTCAATGAGCAGTTCTTC

J gene: TRBJ1-5
V gene: TRBV2
clone size: -
D gene: -
CDR3 protein: CASSRGGNQPQHF
CDR3 DNA: TGTGCCAGCAGCCGCGGGGGCAATCAGCCCCAGCATTTT

J gene: TRBJ2-1
V gene: TRBV2
clone size: -
D gene: -
CDR3 protein: CASRGGLLTSSYNEQFF
CDR3 DNA: TGTGCCAGCAGGGGGGGACTTTTAACGAGCTCCTACAATGAGCAGTTCTTC

J gene: TRBJ1-1
V gene: TRBV6-1
clone size: -
D gene: -
CDR3 protein: CASSFMLNTEAFF
CDR3 DNA: TGTGCCAGCAGTTTCATGCTGAACACTGAAGCTTTCTTT

J gene: TRBJ2-5
V gene: TRBV27
clone size: -
D gene: -
CDR3 protein: CASSLTAGTIKTQYF
CDR3 DNA: TGTGCCAGCAGCCTGACAGCCGGGACAATAAAGACCCAGTACTTC

J gene: TRBJ2-4
V gene: TRBV2
clone size: -
D gene: -
CDR3 protein: CASSETPEGGIQYF
CDR3 DNA: TGTGCCAGCAGTGAAACGCCGGAGGGGGGCATTCAGTACTTC

J gene: TRBJ1-2
V gene: TRBV28
clone size: -
D gene: TRBD1
CDR3 protein: CASTKDRGRVTNYGYTF
CDR3 DNA: TGTGCCAGCACAAAGGACAGGGGTAGAGTTACTAACTATGGCTACACCTTC

J gene: TRBJ2-3
V gene: TRBV9
clone size: few
D gene: TRBD2
CDR3 protein: CASSGGLGTTDTQYF
CDR3 DNA: TGTGCCAGCAGCGGAGGACTAGGGACCACAGATACGCAGTATTTT

J gene: TRBJ1-3
V gene: TRBV28
clone size: once
D gene: -
CDR3 protein: CASSPSRRNTIYF
CDR3 DNA: TGTGCCAGCAGTCCCTCCCGCCGAAACACCATATATTTT

J gene: TRBJ2-7
V gene: TRBV7-9
clone size: -
D gene: -
CDR3 protein: CASSAFTYEQYF
CDR3 DNA: TGTGCCAGCAGCGCATTTACCTACGAGCAGTACTTC

J gene: TRBJ2-1
V gene: TRBV15
clone size: -
D gene: -
CDR3 protein: CATSRDAWYEQFF
CDR3 DNA: TGTGCCACCAGCAGAGACGCTTGGTATGAGCAGTTCTTC

J gene: TRBJ2-2
V gene: TRBV28
clone size: -
D gene: -
CDR3 protein: CASSLGSTGELFF
CDR3 DNA: TGTGCCAGCAGTTTAGGAAGCACCGGGGAGCTGTTTTTT

J gene: TRBJ1-1
V gene: TRBV18
clone size: -
D gene: TRBD1
CDR3 protein: CASSSTGANTEAFF
CDR3 DNA: TGTGCCAGCTCATCTACAGGGGCGAACACTGAAGCTTTCTTT

J gene: TRBJ1-1
V gene: TRBV27
clone size: -
D gene: TRBD1
CDR3 protein: CASGTGTVNTEAFF
CDR3 DNA: TGTGCCAGCGGTACCGGGACAGTGAACACTGAAGCTTTCTTT

J gene: TRBJ1-2
V gene: TRBV27
clone size: -
D gene: -
CDR3 protein: CASSLSMGTVRFDGYTF
CDR3 DNA: TGTGCCAGCAGTTTATCGATGGGGACGGTCCGTTTTGATGGCTACACCTTC

J gene: TRBJ2-3
V gene: TRBV5-1
clone size: -
D gene: -
CDR3 protein: CASSPGAGRGTDTQYF
CDR3 DNA: TGCGCCAGCAGCCCCGGTGCAGGAAGGGGCACAGATACGCAGTATTTT